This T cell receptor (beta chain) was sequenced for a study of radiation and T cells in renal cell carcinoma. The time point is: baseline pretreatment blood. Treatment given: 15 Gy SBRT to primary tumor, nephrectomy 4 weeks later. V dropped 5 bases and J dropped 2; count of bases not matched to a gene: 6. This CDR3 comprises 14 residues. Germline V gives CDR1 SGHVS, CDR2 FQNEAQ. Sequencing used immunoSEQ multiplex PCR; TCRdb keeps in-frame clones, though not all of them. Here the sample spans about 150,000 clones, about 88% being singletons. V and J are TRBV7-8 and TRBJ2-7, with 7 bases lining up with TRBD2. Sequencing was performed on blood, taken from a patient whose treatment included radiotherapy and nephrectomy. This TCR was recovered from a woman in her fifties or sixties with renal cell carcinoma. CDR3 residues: CASSLVGGTYEQYF. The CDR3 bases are TGTGCCAGCAGCCTCGTGGGAGGGACCTACGAGCAGTACTTC.